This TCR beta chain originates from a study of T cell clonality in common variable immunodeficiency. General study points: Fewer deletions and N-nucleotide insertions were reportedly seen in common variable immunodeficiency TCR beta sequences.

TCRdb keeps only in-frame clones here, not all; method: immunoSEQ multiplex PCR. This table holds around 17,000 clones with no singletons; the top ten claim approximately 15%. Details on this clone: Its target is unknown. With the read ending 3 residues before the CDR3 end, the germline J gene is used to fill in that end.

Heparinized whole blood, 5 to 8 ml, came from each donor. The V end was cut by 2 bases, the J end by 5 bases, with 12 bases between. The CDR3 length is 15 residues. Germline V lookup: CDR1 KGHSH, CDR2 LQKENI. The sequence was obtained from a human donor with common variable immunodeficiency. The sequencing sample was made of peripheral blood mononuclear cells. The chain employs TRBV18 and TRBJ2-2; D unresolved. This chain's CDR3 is CASSPLSGVTGELFF. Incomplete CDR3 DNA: TGTGCCAGCTCACCATTGTCAGGAGTAACCGGGGAG.